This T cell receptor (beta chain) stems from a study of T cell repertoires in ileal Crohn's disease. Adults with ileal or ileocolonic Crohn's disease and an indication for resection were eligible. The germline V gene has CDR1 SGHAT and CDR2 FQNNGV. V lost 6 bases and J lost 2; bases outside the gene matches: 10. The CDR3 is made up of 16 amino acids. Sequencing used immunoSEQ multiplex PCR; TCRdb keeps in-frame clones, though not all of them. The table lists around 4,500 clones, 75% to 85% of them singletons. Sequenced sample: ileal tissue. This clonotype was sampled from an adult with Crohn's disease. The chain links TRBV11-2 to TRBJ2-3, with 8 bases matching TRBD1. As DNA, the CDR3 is TGTGCCAGCAGATCCCTCAGGGACAGGAACACAGATACGCAGTATTTT. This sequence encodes CASRSLRDRNTDTQYF.